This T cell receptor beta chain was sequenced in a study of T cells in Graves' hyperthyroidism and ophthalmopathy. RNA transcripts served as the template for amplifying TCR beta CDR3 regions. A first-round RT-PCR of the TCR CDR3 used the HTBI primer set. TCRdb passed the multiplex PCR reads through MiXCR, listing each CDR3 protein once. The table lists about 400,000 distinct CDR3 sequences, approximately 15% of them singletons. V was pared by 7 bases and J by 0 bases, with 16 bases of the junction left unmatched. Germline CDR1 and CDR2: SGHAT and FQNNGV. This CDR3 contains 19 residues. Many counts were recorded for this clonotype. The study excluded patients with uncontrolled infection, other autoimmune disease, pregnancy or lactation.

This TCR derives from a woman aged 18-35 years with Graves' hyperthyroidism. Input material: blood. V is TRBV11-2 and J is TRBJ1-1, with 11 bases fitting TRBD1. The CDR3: CASMSGTGGPSRVNTEAFF. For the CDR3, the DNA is TGTGCCAGCATGTCCGGGACAGGGGGACCCTCGCGGGTGAACACTGAAGCTTTCTTT.